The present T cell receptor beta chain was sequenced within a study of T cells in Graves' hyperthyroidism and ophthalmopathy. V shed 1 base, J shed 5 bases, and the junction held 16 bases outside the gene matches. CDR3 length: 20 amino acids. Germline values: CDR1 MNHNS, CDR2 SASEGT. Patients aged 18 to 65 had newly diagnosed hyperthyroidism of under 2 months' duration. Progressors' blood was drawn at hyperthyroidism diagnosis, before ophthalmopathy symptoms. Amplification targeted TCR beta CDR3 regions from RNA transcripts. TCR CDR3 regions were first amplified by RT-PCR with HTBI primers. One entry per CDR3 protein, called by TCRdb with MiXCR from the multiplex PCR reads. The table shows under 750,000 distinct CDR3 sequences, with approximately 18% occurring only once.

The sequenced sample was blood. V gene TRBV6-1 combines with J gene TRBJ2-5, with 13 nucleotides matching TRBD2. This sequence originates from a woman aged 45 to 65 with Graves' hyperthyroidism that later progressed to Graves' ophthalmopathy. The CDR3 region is CASSEGRLRLAGGPGETQYF. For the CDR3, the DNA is TGTGCCAGCAGTGAAGGGAGGTTGAGACTAGCGGGGGGCCCGGGGGAGACCCAGTACTTC.